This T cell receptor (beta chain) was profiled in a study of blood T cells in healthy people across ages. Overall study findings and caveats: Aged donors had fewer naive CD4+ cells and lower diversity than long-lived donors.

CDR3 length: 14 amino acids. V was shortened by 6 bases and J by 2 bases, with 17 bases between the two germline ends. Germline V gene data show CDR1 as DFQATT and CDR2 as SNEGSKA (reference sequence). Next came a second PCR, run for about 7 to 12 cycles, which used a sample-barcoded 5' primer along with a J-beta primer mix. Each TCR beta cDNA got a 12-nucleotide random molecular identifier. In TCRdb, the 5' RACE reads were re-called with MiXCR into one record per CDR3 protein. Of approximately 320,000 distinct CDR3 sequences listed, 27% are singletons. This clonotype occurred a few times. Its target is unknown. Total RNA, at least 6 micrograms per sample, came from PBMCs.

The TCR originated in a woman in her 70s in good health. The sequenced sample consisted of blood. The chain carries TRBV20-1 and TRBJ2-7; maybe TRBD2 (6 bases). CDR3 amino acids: CSAQRIREPYEQYF. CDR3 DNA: TGCAGTGCCCAACGCATCCGGGAGCCCTACGAGCAGTACTTC.